The sequence of this TCR beta chain was determined in a study of human T cells and chemical hapten exposure (dated by TCRdb to about 2021). For the study in its entirety: For sensitization, 2% DPC in acetone was applied to a 2 cm by 2 cm area of upper inner arm skin. Libraries were pooled for sequencing, and per-sample TCR yields varied mainly because of small differences in library volumes within the pool. Patch testing was done on the upper back using Finn chambers containing 0.01% DPC, and results were scored after 6 days according to International Contact Dermatitis Research Group standards. This study followed changes in the peripheral blood TCR repertoire in vivo during primary and secondary sensitization of alopecia patients to the hapten diphenylcyclopropenone (DPC). Twenty-nine alopecia patients provided blood for TCR sequencing at one to four time points (pre-sensitization, 2, 6 and 24 weeks). Patient blood was sampled pre-sensitization (week 0) and at 2, 6 and about 24 weeks after DPC sensitization. Alopecia areata with under or over 50% scalp involvement, alopecia totalis and alopecia universalis were represented in the patient cohort, which was mostly female. Throughout the roughly 25-week study period, patients were also given weekly therapeutic DPC doses on the scalp.

The sample's time point label, decoded: patch test 2, 6 weeks after DPC sensitization. This specimen's treatment or condition label, per the study, means: therapeutic diphenylcyclopropenone sensitization with weekly scalp DPC. At every patch-test visit, the blood draw took place before the patch test was put on. To be eligible, patients had to be aged 18 to 70, diagnosed with alopecia and judged suitable for DPC therapy, while pregnant patients were excluded. Unfractionated whole blood was collected in Tempus Blood RNA tubes, and total RNA was extracted from that blood. V is cut back by 4 bases and J by 4 bases, with 13 bases in the junction unmatched. CDR1 SGHKS and CDR2 YYEKEE are derived from the germline V gene (reference sequence). There are 16 amino acids in the CDR3, from cysteine to phenylalanine inclusive. Solely the CDR3 DNA is kept, with 48 bases framed from the first base. Receptor libraries were prepared by RACE. TCRdb shows the sequencer as NextSeq 500. During library preparation, unique molecular identifiers were attached to individual cDNA molecules so that TCRs could be counted quantitatively and reproducibly. For every blood RNA sample, sequencing covered both the TCR alpha and TCR beta chains. The original methods were these. The median number of TCRs per sample was 95,638, ranging from roughly 20,000 to 690,600. V, J and CDR3 annotation of the TCR reads was carried out using the Decombinator software suite. Every sample was subsampled to the same number of TCRs (28,000) for the PS versus PT1 abundance plots. TCRs were defined as expanded if absent before sensitization and observed at least eight times at the 2-week time point. In TCRdb, the public reads were trimmed at Q25 with fastp and aligned with MiXCR, with productive beta chains retained. All rows with the same CDR3 protein become a single entry with the most common DNA and genes. In this record, the V and J calls reflect TCRdb's handling and not the investigators' own analysis. The sample includes approximately 87,000 distinct CDR3 sequences, with roughly an eighth observed a single time. The ten largest clones take up 3% to 4% of the sample.

Points the paper makes about the study in general: Because all patients had alopecia, a presumed autoimmune disease, the immune response of the patients might differ from that of healthy individuals. No change with DPC sensitization was found in the number of TCRs above 1 in 1000 frequency, and no evidence of global repertoire structure alterations was found. Significantly more large CDR3 similarity clusters were formed by expanded TCRs than by pre-sensitization or healthy control sets, consistent with antigen-driven responses. Patch test score was positively correlated with the number of PT1 expanded TCRs, with significance at thresholds 8, 16 and 32 but not at 4. Repeated subsampling changed both the strength of the expansion versus patch-test correlation and the threshold at which the correlation became significant.

This clonotype was seen ten or more times. No antigen is known for it. Base qualities are not provided; no much larger clone lies one nucleotide away. The material was whole blood, obtained in connection with sensitization to the hapten diphenylcyclopropenone (DPC). The chain is encoded by TRBV5-5 joined to TRBJ1-2; 7 central bases correspond to TRBD1. This clonotype was sampled from a woman in her forties with alopecia areata. Some clones in this sample may be carry-over from other donors' samples. The nucleotide sequence reads as follows: TGTGCCAGCAGCCTGGGCGGAGGGGGCGCACGCTATGGCTACACCTTC. Translated, this gives CASSLGGGGARYGYTF.